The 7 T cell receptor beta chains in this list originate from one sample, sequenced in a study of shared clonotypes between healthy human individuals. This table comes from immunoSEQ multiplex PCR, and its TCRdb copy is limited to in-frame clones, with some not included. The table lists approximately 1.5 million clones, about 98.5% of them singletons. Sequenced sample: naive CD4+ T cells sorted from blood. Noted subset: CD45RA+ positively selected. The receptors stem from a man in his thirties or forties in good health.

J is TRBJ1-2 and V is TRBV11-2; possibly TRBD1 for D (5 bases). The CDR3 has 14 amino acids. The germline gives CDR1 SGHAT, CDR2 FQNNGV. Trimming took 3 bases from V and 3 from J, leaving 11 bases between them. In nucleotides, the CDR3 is TGTGCCAGCAGCTTTCCAGGGACTCACTATGGCTACACCTTC. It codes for CASSFPGTHYGYTF.

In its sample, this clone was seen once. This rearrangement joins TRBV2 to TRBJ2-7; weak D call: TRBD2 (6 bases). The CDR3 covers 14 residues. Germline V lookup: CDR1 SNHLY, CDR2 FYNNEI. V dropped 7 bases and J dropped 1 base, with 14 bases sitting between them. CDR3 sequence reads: CASTGQGLSYEQYF. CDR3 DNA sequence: TGTGCCAGCACAGGCCAGGGACTTTCCTACGAGCAGTACTTC.

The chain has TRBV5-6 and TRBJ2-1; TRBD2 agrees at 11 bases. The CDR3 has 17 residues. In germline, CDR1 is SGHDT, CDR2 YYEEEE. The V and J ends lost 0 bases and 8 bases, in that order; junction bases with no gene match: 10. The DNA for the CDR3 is TGTGCCAGCAGCTTGGCGACTACTAGCGGGAGCTTTTATGAGCAGTTCTTC. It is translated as CASSLATTSGSFYEQFF.

Written as DNA, the CDR3 is TGTGCCAGCTCACCCTCTTCCAGGGTAGCCGGTTTCACAGATACGCAGTATTTT. It codes for CASSPSSRVAGFTDTQYF. The chain carries TRBV18 and TRBJ2-3; D perhaps matches TRBD1 (5 bases). Per the germline V gene, CDR1 is KGHSH and CDR2 is LQKENI. The CDR3 is made up of 18 amino acids. The germline V and J ends were trimmed by 3 bases and 2 bases, with 21 bases remaining between them.

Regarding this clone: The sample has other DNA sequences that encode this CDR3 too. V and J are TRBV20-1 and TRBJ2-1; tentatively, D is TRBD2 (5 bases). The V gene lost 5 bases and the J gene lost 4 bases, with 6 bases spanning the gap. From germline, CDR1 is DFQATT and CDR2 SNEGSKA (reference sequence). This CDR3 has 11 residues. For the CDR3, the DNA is TGCAGTGCTGGCGGGTACAATGAGCAGTTCTTC. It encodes CSAGGYNEQFF.

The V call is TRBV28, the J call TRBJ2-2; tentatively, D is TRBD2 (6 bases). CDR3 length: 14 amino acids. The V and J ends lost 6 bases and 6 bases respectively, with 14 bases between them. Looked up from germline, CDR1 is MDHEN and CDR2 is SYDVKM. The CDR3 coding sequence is TGTGCCAGCAGCCGCGGGACTCCCCCCGGGGAGCTGTTTTTT. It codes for CASSRGTPPGELFF.

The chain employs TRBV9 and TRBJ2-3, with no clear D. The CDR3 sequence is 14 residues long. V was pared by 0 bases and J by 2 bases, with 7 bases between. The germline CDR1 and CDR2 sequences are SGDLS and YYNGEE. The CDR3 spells CASSVAVFTDTQYF. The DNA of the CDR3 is TGTGCCAGCAGCGTAGCTGTATTCACAGATACGCAGTATTTT.